Reported below is one T cell receptor beta chain. Its matching antigen is unknown. This entry comes from a study of T cell responses to AZD1222 COVID-19 vaccine. General study results and limits: Vaccine-related CD4 TCRs covered spike, predominating at 160-218 and 743-854. Mostly white British, mostly female donors; authors suggested clonal diversity may be underestimated. AZD1222 recipients seropositive at baseline numbered only 5 to 7. Spike-specific TCR breadth and depth rose after two AZD1222 doses.

Libraries were prepared by immunoSEQ multiplex PCR; TCRdb keeps only in-frame clonotypes and omits some of them. The sample carries about 140,000 clones, 70% to 90% recorded once. The sample was peripheral blood, taken on day 0 of AZD1222 vaccination. The sequence derives from an adult in good health.

The CDR3 DNA sequence: TGTGCCACCAGTGTCGGTAGGTGGGGGGCCCACTACACCTTC. This gives the protein CATSVGRWGAHYTF. The chain couples TRBV24-1 to TRBJ1-2; the D gene is possibly TRBD1 (6 bases). Looked up from germline, CDR1 is KGHDR and CDR2 is SFDVKD. CDR3 length: 14 amino acids. V lost 5 bases and J 10 bases, leaving 19 bases between the germline ends.